This T cell receptor beta chain was identified in a study of T cell clonotyping in hematopoietic cell transplantation. The study, taken as a whole, reports: Few recipient clonotypes overlapped donors; over 95% were de novo at given depth. Recipient TCR diversity dropped after transplant; expanded clonotypes rose from day 30 to 180.

V lost 5 bases to trimming and J lost 5 bases, with 18 bases between them. This CDR3 region has 15 residues. Germline V gene sequence: CDR1 SGHAT, CDR2 FQNNGV. A word on this clone: Antigen unknown.

TCRdb keeps only in-frame clones here, not all; method: immunoSEQ multiplex PCR. Here the sample spans some 1,000 clones, approximately 70% being singletons. The chain couples TRBV11-2 to TRBJ1-1; D ambiguous. The source material was peripheral blood mononuclear cells, sampled 100 days after allogeneic stem cell transplant. The TCR was taken from a female patient between 30 and 45 years old who had an allogeneic stem cell transplant, so T cells may come from the graft donor. Some clones in this sample may be carry-over from other donors' samples. CDR3 sequence reads: CASSTHGEVGTEAFF. The DNA for the CDR3 is TGTGCCAGCAGCACCCACGGGGAAGTGGGGACTGAAGCTTTCTTT.